This T cell receptor beta chain was captured in a study of response to subunit inactivated influenza vaccine. Study results and limitations: A suggestion made by the authors is that each seasonal influenza vaccination recruits few new T cells.

After removal of 4 bases from V and 8 bases from J, the junction contained 9 bases not matched to a gene. CDR1 is SGHDT, CDR2 YYEEEE, per germline. The CDR3 runs 15 residues. A remark on this clonotype: Its antigen is undetermined.

MiXCR, applied by TCRdb to the RT-PCR reads, yields one record per CDR3 protein. Of 710,000 or so distinct CDR3 sequences in the sample, 15% to 18% are singletons; the top ten hold about 9.9%. Specimen: PBMCs from blood, collected 11 to 12 days after vaccination. The V gene is TRBV5-6, the J gene TRBJ1-4, with 9 bases fitting TRBD1. The receptor was isolated from a man in his fifties who received an inactivated influenza vaccine. Here the CDR3 DNA reads TGTGCCAGCAGCACCTCCGGGACAGGGAACGAAAAACTGTTTTTT. Amino acid sequence: CASSTSGTGNEKLFF.